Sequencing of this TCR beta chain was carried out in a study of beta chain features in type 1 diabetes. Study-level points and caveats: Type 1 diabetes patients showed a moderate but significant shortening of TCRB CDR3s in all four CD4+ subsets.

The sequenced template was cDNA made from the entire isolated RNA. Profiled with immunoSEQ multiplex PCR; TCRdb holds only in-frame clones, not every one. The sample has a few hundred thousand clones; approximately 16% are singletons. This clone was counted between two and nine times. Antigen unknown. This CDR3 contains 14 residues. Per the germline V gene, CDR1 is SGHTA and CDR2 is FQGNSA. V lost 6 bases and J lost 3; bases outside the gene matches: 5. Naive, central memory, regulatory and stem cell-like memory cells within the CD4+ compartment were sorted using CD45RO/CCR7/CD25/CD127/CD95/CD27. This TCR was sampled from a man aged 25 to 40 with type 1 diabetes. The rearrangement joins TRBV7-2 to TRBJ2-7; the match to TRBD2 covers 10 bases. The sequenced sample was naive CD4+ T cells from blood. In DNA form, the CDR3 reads TGTGCCAGCAGGGACTCTAGCGGGAGCTACGAGCAGTACTTC. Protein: CASRDSSGSYEQYF. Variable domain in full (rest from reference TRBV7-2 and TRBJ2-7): GAGVSQSPSNKVTEKGKDVELRCDPISGHTALYWYRQSLGQGLEFLIYFQGNSAPDKSGLPSDRFSAERTGGSVSTLTIQRTQQEDSAVYLCASRDSSGSYEQYFGPGTRLTVT.